This T cell receptor beta chain is drawn from a study of T cells in Graves' hyperthyroidism and ophthalmopathy (dated by TCRdb to the late 2010s). The study in broad terms: Peripheral blood was collected at initial diagnosis, before any treatment. TCR V-J signatures able to tell the groups apart were searched for in a discovery cohort of 100 patients, of whom fewer than 45 had Graves' ophthalmopathy and roughly 59 had stable Graves' hyperthyroidism. An independent validation cohort of some 18 hyperthyroidism patients and approximately 16 patients who later progressed to ophthalmopathy tested prospective prediction of ophthalmopathy. The 100 or so discovery patients were randomly divided into training and test sets at a 7:3 ratio. Thyroid tissue and blood T-cell repertoires from over 5 Graves' hyperthyroidism patients were also compared in the study. After blood sampling, hyperthyroidism patients were treated with methimazole at a starting dose of 30 mg daily, and ophthalmopathy patients were treated with high-dose intravenous methylprednisolone. The paper reports TCR Vbeta CDR3 sequencing of some 140 peripheral blood samples: under 45 ophthalmopathy, about 75 hyperthyroidism and some 17 progressor patients. The investigation overall reported the following: A 13 V-J signature model separated ophthalmopathy from stable hyperthyroidism, with roughly 88% sensitivity and approximately 81% specificity in cross-validation and 80%/75% in testing. Sample size was not statistically predetermined, and blinding of investigators to group allocation was not performed. In validation, progression to ophthalmopathy was predicted by the model with 70.59% sensitivity and nearly 75% specificity, a median of around 6.5 months before onset. Most expanded thyroid clonotypes (frequency above 0.001) were also found in blood, which suggests that blood repertoires may mirror thyroid immune responses.

Graves' hyperthyroidism was defined as stable when no progression to ophthalmopathy occurred over 18 months of follow-up. Hyperthyroidism patients were newly diagnosed, with disease duration under 2 months, and aged 18 to 65 years. The study excluded patients with uncontrolled infections, other autoimmune diseases, pregnancy or lactation. Diagnoses were based on clinical symptoms, serum thyroxine and TRAb, thyroid ultrasound and orbital computed tomography. Ficoll-Paque density gradient centrifugation was used to isolate PBMCs from around 10 ml of fresh peripheral blood. Total RNA was extracted using Trizol reagent, and RNA quality was assessed on an Agilent 2100 Bioanalyzer. After removal of 4 bases from V and 1 base from J, the junction retains 9 bases not matched to a gene. From the cysteine through the phenylalanine, the CDR3 covers 15 amino acids. The sequence is cut down to CDR3 DNA, 45 bases in frame from base 1. The germline V gene (reference sequence) gives CDR1 as DFQATT and CDR2 as SNEGSKA.

This clonotype has ten or more counts. The antigen this receptor binds is unknown. No qualities accompany the bases; no much larger clone lies one base away. Amplification of TCR beta CDR3 regions was carried out from RNA transcripts. For the first round of RT-PCR on the TCR CDR3, the HTBI primer set was used together with the Qiagen OneStep RT-PCR kit. The libraries were constructed in a second round of multiplex PCR and then size-selected and purified. The libraries were sequenced on an Illumina HiSeq2000 using paired-end 100 bp reads. Per the original workflow: SOAPnuke was used to process the raw data, throwing out any read that contained adapters or uncalled bases, had a mean Phred below 15, or lacked an exact constant-primer or identifier match. High-quality paired reads were merged with COPE v1.2.5, and unique nucleotide sequences were defined as clonotypes. MiTCR v1.1 was used to align clonotypes to the IMGT TRBV, TRBD and TRBJ reference segments. Analysis was restricted to V-J combinations with a frequency above 0.0001, which covered about 99% of repertoires. A TCS score was defined as the ratio of F50 (clonal expansion) to E x V (chaos), with BLOSUM62-based TCRdist applied between CDR3 peptides within each V-J. Welch's t-statistics and random forest reduced 514 V-J features to 13, which were used in a naive Bayes classifier (R e1071). Clones were called with MiXCR by TCRdb after fastp trimmed the public reads at Q25, and only in-frame beta chains were retained. CDR3 protein duplicates are merged, each entry listing the most common genes and DNA. TCRdb's processing, not the study's, gives the V and J calls here. This sample holds more than 600,000 distinct CDR3 sequences; about a sixth were observed only once. Around 8% of the sample goes to the ten largest clones.

The rearranged chain carries TRBV20-1 and TRBJ2-7; the central 8 bases match TRBD1. The origin of this receptor is a man between 18 and 35 years old with Graves' hyperthyroidism. Specimen: blood. The CDR3 protein sequence reads: CSANAGQGSSYEQYF. The DNA sequence is TGCAGTGCTAACGCCGGACAGGGCTCTTCCTACGAGCAGTACTTC.